A single sample gave rise to the 5 T cell receptor beta chains below, sequenced in a study of tumor-infiltrating lymphocytes in primary liver carcinoma (dated by TCRdb to about 2017). Instrument used: Illumina HiSeq 2500. A constant-region primer and ProtoScript II reverse transcriptase were used to reverse-transcribe TCRbeta-specific cDNA from approximately 500 ng total RNA. Three nested multiplex PCR rounds, following a slightly modified ARM-PCR procedure, were used to build the TCRbeta libraries. Multiplex TRBV1-TRBV30 forward primers and a Cbeta reverse primer were used in the first two PCR rounds, each of which was run for around 9 cycles. In-frame beta chains were kept once TCRdb had trimmed the public reads at Q25 with fastp and called clones with MiXCR. Rows merge per CDR3 protein into single entries with the most common DNA and genes. In all, the sample holds over 250,000 distinct CDR3 sequences, and 58% of those were seen once. The ten largest make up more than 15% of the sample.

TRIzol reagent was used to extract blood RNA from unsorted whole blood, while the DNeasy Blood & Tissue kit provided the germline DNA. Input material: peripheral blood. The receptors come from a woman aged 25 to 39 with primary liver carcinoma and hepatitis B virus infection.

Of note for this clonotype: A read error may explain this, as a much larger clone is one base away. V gene TRBV11-3 combines with J gene TRBJ2-7; D unresolved. This CDR3 is 14 amino acids long. Trimming left V 4 bases short and J 6 bases short, with 16 bases between. Germline V gene data show CDR1 as SGHNT and CDR2 as YENEEA. In DNA, the CDR3 is TGTGCCAGCAGCTCACGGAACGCTGGTGGCGAGCAGTACTTC. It translates to CASSSRNAGGEQYF.

This clonotype was detected only a few times. The V and J genes are TRBV6-5 and TRBJ2-7; TRBD2 matches 7 bases. The CDR3 runs to 16 residues. CDR1 is MNHEY, CDR2 SVGAGI, per germline. V shed 6 bases and J 4 bases; nucleotides not matched to a gene: 15. The CDR3 region has the DNA TGTGCCAGCAGCAAGACCGGGACTACTCCCTTATACGAGCAGTACTTC. It specifies CASSKTGTTPLYEQYF.

About this clonotype: It may be a read error: a sequence one base away is much more abundant. This chain joins TRBV6-1 and TRBJ2-1, with 8 bases aligning to TRBD2. Germline assignment: CDR1 MNHNS and CDR2 SASEGT. Germline trimming cut 7 bases from V and 0 bases from J; bases unmatched to any gene: 5. CDR3 size: 15 residues. CDR3 bases: TGTGCCAGCATGGGACTAGGGGGCTCCTACAATGAGCAGTTCTTC. Residues: CASMGLGGSYNEQFF.

This CDR3 reads CASTVGKVGELFF. The DNA of the CDR3 is TGTGCCAGCACGGTGGGAAAGGTCGGGGAGCTGTTTTTT. The V call is TRBV12-3 or TRBV12-4, the J call TRBJ2-2; D remains unclear. This CDR3 is 13 amino acids long. Trimming stripped 7 bases from V and 7 bases from J, with 13 bases between.

A remark on this clonotype: This sequence may be a read error, since a much larger clone differs from it by one base. The CDR3 loop reads CASNEQIAGDRDEQYF. The CDR3 DNA is TGTGCCAGCAATGAACAGATAGCGGGAGACAGGGACGAGCAGTACTTC. The gene calls are TRBV6-1 and TRBJ2-7; 9 nucleotides line up with TRBD2. This CDR3 is 16 amino acids long. The germline CDR1 and CDR2 sequences are MNHNS and SASEGT.